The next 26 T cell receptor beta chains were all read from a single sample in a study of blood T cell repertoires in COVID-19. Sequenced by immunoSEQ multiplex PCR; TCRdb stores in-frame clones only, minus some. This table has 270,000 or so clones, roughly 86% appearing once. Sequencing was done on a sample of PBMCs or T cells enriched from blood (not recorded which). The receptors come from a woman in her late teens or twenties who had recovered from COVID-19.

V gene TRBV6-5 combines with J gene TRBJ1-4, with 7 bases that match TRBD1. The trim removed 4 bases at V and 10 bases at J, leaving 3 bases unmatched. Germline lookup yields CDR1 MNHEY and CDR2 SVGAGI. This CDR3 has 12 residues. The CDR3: CASSFDRAKLFF. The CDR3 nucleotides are TGTGCCAGCAGTTTCGACAGGGCAAAACTGTTTTTT.

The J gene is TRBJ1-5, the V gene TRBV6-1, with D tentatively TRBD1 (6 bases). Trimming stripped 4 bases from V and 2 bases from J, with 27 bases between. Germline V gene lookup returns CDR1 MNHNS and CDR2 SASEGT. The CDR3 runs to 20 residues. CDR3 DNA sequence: TGTGCCAGCAGTGTTGTTTTCTGGGGGCAGGGCAGAAAAGGCAATCAGCCCCAGCATTTT. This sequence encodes CASSVVFWGQGRKGNQPQHF.

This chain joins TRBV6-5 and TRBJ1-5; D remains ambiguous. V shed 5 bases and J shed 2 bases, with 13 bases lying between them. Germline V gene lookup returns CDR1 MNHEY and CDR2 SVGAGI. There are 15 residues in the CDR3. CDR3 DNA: TGTGCCAGCAGTAAAACCTGGGGAGGCAATCAGCCCCAGCATTTT. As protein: CASSKTWGGNQPQHF.

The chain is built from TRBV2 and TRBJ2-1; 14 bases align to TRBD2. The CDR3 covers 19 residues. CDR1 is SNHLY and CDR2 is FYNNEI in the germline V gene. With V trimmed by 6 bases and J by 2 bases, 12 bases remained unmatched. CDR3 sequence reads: CASRGAGTSGRNPYNEQFF. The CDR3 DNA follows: TGTGCCAGCAGAGGCGCCGGGACTAGCGGGAGAAACCCCTACAATGAGCAGTTCTTC.

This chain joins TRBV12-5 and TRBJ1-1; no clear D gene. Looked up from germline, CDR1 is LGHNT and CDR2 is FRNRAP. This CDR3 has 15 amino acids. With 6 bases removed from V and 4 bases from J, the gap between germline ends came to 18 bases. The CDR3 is CASGPPANAGTEAFF. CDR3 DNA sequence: TGTGCTAGTGGACCGCCCGCCAACGCAGGCACTGAAGCTTTCTTT.

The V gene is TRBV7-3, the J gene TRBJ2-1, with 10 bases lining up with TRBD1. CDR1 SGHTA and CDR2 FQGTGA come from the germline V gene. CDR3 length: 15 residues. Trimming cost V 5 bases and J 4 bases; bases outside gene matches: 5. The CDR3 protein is CASSLGQGEYNEQFF. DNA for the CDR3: TGTGCCAGCAGCCTAGGACAGGGGGAGTACAATGAGCAGTTCTTC.

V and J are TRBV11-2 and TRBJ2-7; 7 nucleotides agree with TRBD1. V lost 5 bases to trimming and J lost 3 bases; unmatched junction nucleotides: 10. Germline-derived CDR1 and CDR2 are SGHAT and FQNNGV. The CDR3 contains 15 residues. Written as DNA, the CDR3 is TGTGCCAGCAGCCCAACGGGGACAGCCGACTACGAGCAGTACTTC. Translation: CASSPTGTADYEQYF.

CDR3 loop: CASSLELAGETDTQYF. The CDR3 DNA reads TGCGCCAGCAGCTTGGAATTAGCGGGAGAGACAGATACGCAGTATTTT. The rearrangement joins TRBV5-1 to TRBJ2-3; 9 bases line up with TRBD2. The CDR3 runs 16 residues. V was pared by 0 bases and J by 3 bases, with 5 bases of the junction left unmatched. Germline V CDR1 and CDR2: SGHRS, YFSETQ.

CDR3 protein: CASSPRAGTKAYEQYF. CDR3 sequence (DNA): TGTGCCAGCAGCCCCCGGGCCGGGACTAAAGCCTACGAGCAGTACTTC. The chain is built from TRBV7-2 and TRBJ2-7, with 7 nucleotides matching TRBD2. This CDR3 has 16 amino acids. The trim removed 5 bases at V and 2 bases at J, leaving 12 bases unmatched. CDR1 is SGHTA and CDR2 is FQGNSA in the germline V gene. Full variable domain (missing parts from reference TRBV7-2 and TRBJ2-7): GAGVSQSPSNKVTEKGKDVELRCDPISGHTALYWYRQSLGQGLEFLIYFQGNSAPDKSGLPSDRFSAERTGGSVSTLTIQRTQQEDSAVYLCASSPRAGTKAYEQYFGPGTRLTVT.

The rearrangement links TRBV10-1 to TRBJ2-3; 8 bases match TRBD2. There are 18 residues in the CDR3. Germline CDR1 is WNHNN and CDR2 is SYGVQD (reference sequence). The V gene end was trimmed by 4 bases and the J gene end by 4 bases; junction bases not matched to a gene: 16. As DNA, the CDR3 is TGCGCCAGCAGTGGGCGAGAAGTGGCGGGGGGCCCGGCAGATACGCAGTATTTT. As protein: CASSGREVAGGPADTQYF.

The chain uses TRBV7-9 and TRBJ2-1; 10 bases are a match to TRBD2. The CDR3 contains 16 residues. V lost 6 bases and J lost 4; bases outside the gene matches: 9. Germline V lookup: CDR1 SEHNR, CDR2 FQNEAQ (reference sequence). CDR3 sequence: CASSKLAGGGYNEQFF. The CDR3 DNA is TGTGCCAGCAGTAAGTTAGCGGGAGGAGGATACAATGAGCAGTTCTTC.

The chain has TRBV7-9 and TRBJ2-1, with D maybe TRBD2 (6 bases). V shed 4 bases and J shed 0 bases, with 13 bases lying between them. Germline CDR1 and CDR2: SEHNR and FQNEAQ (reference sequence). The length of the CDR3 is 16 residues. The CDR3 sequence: CASSSEGFSSYNEQFF. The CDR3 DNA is TGTGCCAGCAGCTCGGAGGGGTTTAGCTCCTACAATGAGCAGTTCTTC.

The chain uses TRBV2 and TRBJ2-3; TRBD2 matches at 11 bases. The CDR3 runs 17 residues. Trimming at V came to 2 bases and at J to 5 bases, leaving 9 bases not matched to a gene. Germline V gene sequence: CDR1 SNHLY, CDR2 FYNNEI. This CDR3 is CASSESPLAGALDTQYF. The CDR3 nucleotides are TGTGCCAGCAGTGAAAGCCCACTAGCGGGAGCGTTAGATACGCAGTATTTT.

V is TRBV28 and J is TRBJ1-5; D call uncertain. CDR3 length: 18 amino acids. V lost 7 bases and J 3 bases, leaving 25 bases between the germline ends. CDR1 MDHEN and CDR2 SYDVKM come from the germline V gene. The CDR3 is CASNTYEVVRLNNQPQHF. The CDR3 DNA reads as TGTGCCAGCAATACCTACGAGGTAGTTAGGCTAAACAATCAGCCCCAGCATTTT.

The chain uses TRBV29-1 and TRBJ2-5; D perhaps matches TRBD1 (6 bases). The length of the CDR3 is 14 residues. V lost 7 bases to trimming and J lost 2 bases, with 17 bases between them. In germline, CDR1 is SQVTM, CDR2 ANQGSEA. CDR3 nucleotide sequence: TGCAGCGCTAAGGACAGTAATCAACAAGAGACCCAGTACTTC. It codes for CSAKDSNQQETQYF.

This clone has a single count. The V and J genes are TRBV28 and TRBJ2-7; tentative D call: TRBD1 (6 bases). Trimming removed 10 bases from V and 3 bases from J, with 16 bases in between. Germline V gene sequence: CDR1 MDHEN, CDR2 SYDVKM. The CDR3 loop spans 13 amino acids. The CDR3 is CATVNPGVYEQYF. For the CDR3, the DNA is TGTGCCACAGTTAATCCAGGGGTCTACGAGCAGTACTTC.

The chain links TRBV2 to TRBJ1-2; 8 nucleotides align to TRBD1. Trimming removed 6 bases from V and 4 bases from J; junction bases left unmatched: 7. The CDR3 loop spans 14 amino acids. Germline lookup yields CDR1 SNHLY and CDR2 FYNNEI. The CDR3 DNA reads TGTGCCAGCAGCGTCAGGGGGCAGGGCTATGGCTACACCTTC. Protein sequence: CASSVRGQGYGYTF.

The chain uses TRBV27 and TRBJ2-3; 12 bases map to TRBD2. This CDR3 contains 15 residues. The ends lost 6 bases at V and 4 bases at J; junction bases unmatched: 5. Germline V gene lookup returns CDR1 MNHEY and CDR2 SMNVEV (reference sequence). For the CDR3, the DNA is TGTGCCAGCAGGCTGACTAGCGGGGGTTCAGATACGCAGTATTTT. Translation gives CASRLTSGGSDTQYF.

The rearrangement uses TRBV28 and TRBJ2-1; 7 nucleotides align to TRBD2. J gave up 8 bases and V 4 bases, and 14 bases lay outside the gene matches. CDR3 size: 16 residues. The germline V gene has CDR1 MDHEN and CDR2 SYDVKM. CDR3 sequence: CASSSDAAGDSDEQFF. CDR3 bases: TGTGCCAGCAGTTCGGATGCGGCGGGAGATTCTGATGAGCAGTTCTTC. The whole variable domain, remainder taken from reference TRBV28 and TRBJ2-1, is DVKVTQSSRYLVKRTGEKVFLECVQDMDHENMFWYRQDPGLGLRLIYFSYDVKMKEKGDIPEGYSVSREKKERFSLILESASTNQTSMYLCASSSDAAGDSDEQFFGPGTRLTVL.

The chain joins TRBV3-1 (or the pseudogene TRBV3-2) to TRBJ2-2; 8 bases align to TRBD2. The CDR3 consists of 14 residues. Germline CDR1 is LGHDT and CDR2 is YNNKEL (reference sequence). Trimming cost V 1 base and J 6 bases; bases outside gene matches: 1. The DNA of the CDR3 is TGTGCCAGCAGCCAAGGGACTAGCTCCGGGGAGCTGTTTTTT. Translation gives CASSQGTSSGELFF.

This chain's CDR3 is CASSAVWPGSHEQFF. CDR3 coding DNA: TGTGCCAGCAGCGCGGTCTGGCCAGGGTCTCATGAGCAGTTCTTC. This sequence joins TRBV9 and TRBJ2-1; D perhaps matches TRBD1 (5 bases). Germline V CDR1 and CDR2: SGDLS, YYNGEE. V dropped 3 bases and J dropped 8 bases, with 18 bases sitting between them. The CDR3 contains 15 residues.

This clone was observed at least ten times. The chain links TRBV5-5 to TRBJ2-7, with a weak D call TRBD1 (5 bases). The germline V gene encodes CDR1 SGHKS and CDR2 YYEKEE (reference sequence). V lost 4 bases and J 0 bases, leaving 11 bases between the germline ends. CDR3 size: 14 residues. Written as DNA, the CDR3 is TGTGCCAGCAGCCCCGTGGGGCGCTCCTACGAGCAGTACTTC. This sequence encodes CASSPVGRSYEQYF. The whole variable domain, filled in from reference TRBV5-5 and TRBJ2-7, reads DAGVTQSPTHLIKTRGQQVTLRCSPISGHKSVSWYQQVLGQGPQFIFQYYEKEERGRGNFPDRFSARQFPNYSSELNVNALLLGDSALYLCASSPVGRSYEQYFGPGTRLTVT.

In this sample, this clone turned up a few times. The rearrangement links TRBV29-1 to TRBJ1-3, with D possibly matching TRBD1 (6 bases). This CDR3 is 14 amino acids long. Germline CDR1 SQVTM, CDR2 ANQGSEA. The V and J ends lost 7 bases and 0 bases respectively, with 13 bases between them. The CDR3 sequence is CSARDIDSGNTIYF. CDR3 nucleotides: TGCAGCGCTAGGGACATAGACTCTGGAAACACCATATATTTT.

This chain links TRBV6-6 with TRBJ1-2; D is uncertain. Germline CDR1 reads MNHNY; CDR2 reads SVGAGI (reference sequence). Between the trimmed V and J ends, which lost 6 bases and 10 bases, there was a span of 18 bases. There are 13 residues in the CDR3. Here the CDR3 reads CASSDTTLYDYTF. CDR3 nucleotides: TGTGCCAGCAGCGACACAACCCTATACGACTACACCTTC.

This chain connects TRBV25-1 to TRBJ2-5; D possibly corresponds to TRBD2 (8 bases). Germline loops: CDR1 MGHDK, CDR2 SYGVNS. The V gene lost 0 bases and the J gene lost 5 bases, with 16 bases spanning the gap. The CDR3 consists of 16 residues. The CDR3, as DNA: TGTGCCAGCAGTGAATACACTAGCGGAGGGGGCGAGACCCAGTACTTC. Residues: CASSEYTSGGGETQYF.

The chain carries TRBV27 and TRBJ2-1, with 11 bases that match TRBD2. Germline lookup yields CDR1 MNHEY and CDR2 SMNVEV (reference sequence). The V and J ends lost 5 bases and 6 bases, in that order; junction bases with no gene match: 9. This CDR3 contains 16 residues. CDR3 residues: CASSLTSLAGGNEQFF. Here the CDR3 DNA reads TGTGCCAGCAGTCTTACGTCGCTAGCGGGAGGCAATGAGCAGTTCTTC.